This TCR beta chain is drawn from a study of blood T cell repertoires in COVID-19. This table comes from immunoSEQ multiplex PCR, and its TCRdb copy is limited to in-frame clones, with some not included. The data show hundreds of thousands of clones, 75% to 90% seen once. V shed 6 bases and J 4 bases; nucleotides not matched to a gene: 14. The CDR3 is 16 amino acids. Germline CDR1 reads MDHEN; CDR2 reads SYDVKM. Source material: peripheral blood. The sequence was collected from a woman between 65 and 79 years old with COVID-19, enrolled during active disease. The genes are TRBV28 and TRBJ2-7; 8 bases map to TRBD1. CDR3 region: CASRLNAGTGVYEQYF. In DNA, the CDR3 is TGTGCCAGCAGGCTGAATGCCGGGACAGGAGTATACGAGCAGTACTTC.